Listed below are T cell receptor beta chains from one sample, sequenced in a study of Ad26.COV2.S vaccination and SARS-CoV-2 variants. Here immunoSEQ multiplex PCR was the method, and the copy in TCRdb shows in-frame clones only, minus some. The sample includes roughly 92,000 clones, 82% of them seen just once. The material sequenced was peripheral blood, taken after recovery from COVID-19. These receptors originate from a human donor who had recovered from COVID-19. Each CDR3 is given with its conserved first and last residue. The order of the fields is CDR3 protein, CDR3 DNA, D gene, clone size, V gene, J gene. The D gene is left open where the match is weak. Size values are once, few and many counts, or a class for expanded clones, and some rows have none.

CASSLTRSTGLVF	TGTGCCAGCAGCTTGACCCGCTCGACAGGCCTTGTGTTT	-	few	TRBV5-8	TRBJ1-4
CASSQESGGSGTDTQYF	TGTGCCAGCAGCCAAGAATCCGGGGGGAGTGGTACAGATACGCAGTATTTT	TRBD2	-	TRBV4-2	TRBJ2-3
CATGGASGYEQYF	TGTGCCACGGGGGGGGCTAGCGGCTACGAGCAGTACTTC	-	-	TRBV15	TRBJ2-7
CASSLGLAGSNEQFF	TGTGCCAGCAGCTTGGGACTAGCGGGGAGTAATGAGCAGTTCTTC	TRBD2	once	TRBV7-8	TRBJ2-1
CASSYGRGYYEQYF	TGTGCCAGCAGTTACGGGAGGGGATACTACGAGCAGTACTTC	TRBD2	once	TRBV6-2/TRBV6-3	TRBJ2-7
CASSRTSGAYTDTQYF	TGTGCCAGCAGCCGGACTAGCGGGGCGTACACAGATACGCAGTATTTT	TRBD2	-	TRBV14	TRBJ2-3
CASRRTGTGAKNIQYF	TGCGCCAGCAGGAGAACAGGGACCGGGGCCAAAAACATTCAGTACTTC	-	-	TRBV23-1	TRBJ2-4
CASRSFADTQYF	TGTGCCAGCAGGTCGTTCGCAGATACGCAGTATTTT	-	-	TRBV28	TRBJ2-3
CASSLQGSGRPSYEQYF	TGTGCCAGCAGCTTACAAGGTAGCGGGAGGCCATCCTACGAGCAGTACTTC	TRBD2	-	TRBV7-2	TRBJ2-7
CASSQDRASGSNTGELFF	TGCGCCAGCAGCCAAGATAGGGCTAGCGGATCGAACACCGGGGAGCTGTTTTTT	TRBD2	-	TRBV4-3	TRBJ2-2
CASSYRDEQYF	TGTGCCAGCAGCTACAGGGACGAGCAGTACTTC	-	-	TRBV7-8	TRBJ2-7
CASSQVWQDEAFF	TGCGCCAGCAGCCAAGTGTGGCAGGATGAAGCTTTCTTT	-	once	TRBV4-3	TRBJ1-1
CASSSLAGGYNEQFF	TGCGCCAGCAGCTCCTTAGCGGGAGGTTACAATGAGCAGTTCTTC	TRBD2	-	TRBV5-1	TRBJ2-1
CASSPQGGALETQYF	TGTGCCAGCAGCCCACAAGGGGGGGCCCTGGAGACCCAGTACTTC	-	-	TRBV11-2	TRBJ2-5
CASSHSRGYSNQPQHF	TGCGCCAGCAGCCACAGCAGGGGATATAGCAATCAGCCCCAGCATTTT	-	-	TRBV4-1	TRBJ1-5
CSVQALESPLHF	TGCAGCGTTCAGGCCTTAGAGTCACCCCTCCACTTT	-	-	TRBV29-1	TRBJ1-6
CASSDRAGDSYEQYF	TGCGCCAGCAGTGATCGAGCGGGAGACTCCTACGAGCAGTACTTC	TRBD2	few	TRBV10-2	TRBJ2-7
CASSLSGTDREQYF	TGTGCCAGCAGCCTTTCCGGGACGGACAGGGAGCAGTACTTC	TRBD1	once	TRBV7-9	TRBJ2-7
CASSFTGTRSNEQFF	TGTGCCAGCAGCTTCACCGGGACTAGATCCAATGAGCAGTTCTTC	TRBD2	-	TRBV7-3	TRBJ2-1
CASSPGTGESDTQYF	TGTGCCAGCAGCCCGGGGACAGGAGAGTCTGATACGCAGTATTTT	TRBD1	-	TRBV7-9	TRBJ2-3
CASSVTRADASYEQYF	TGTGCCAGCAGCGTGACAAGAGCCGATGCCTCCTACGAGCAGTACTTC	-	-	TRBV11-3	TRBJ2-7
CASSYAARVNYGYTF	TGTGCCAGCAGTTACGCCGCCAGGGTGAACTATGGCTACACCTTC	-	-	TRBV6-2/TRBV6-3	TRBJ1-2
CASSPRTVGYGYTF	TGTGCCAGCAGCCCCCGGACGGTAGGGTATGGCTACACCTTC	-	few	TRBV5-6	TRBJ1-2
CASSSGSPGTGELFF	TGTGCCAGCAGTTCAGGGAGTCCGGGCACCGGGGAGCTGTTTTTT	-	-	TRBV27	TRBJ2-2
CASSIGGFSGNTIYF	TGTGCCAGTAGTATCGGGGGCTTCTCTGGAAACACCATATATTTT	-	once	TRBV19	TRBJ1-3
CASSPGQKYNEQFF	TGTGCCAGCTCACCGGGACAGAAGTACAATGAGCAGTTCTTC	TRBD1	-	TRBV18	TRBJ2-1
CSVEGQGNPNVLTF	TGCAGCGTGGAGGGACAGGGAAACCCCAACGTCCTGACTTTC	TRBD1	-	TRBV29-1	TRBJ2-6
CASSLLGDYEQYF	TGCGCCAGCAGTCTTCTCGGAGACTACGAGCAGTACTTC	-	-	TRBV5-1	TRBJ2-7
CASSDRRTGLTTGELFF	TGTGCCAGCAGCGACCGGCGGACAGGGCTAACCACCGGGGAGCTGTTTTTT	TRBD1	-	TRBV9	TRBJ2-2
CASSLEVRMEQTQYF	TGTGCCAGCAGCTTGGAGGTTAGAATGGAGCAGACCCAGTACTTC	-	-	TRBV5-4	TRBJ2-5
CASSATSWYEQYF	TGTGCCAGTAGTGCGACTAGCTGGTACGAGCAGTACTTC	TRBD2	-	TRBV19	TRBJ2-7
CASSLKGFLGELFF	TGTGCCAGCAGCTTAAAAGGGTTCCTCGGGGAGCTGTTTTTT	-	-	TRBV11-1	TRBJ2-2
CASSLRNRQETQYF	TGTGCCAGCTCACTAAGGAACCGACAAGAGACCCAGTACTTC	-	-	TRBV18	TRBJ2-5
CATSDPGQGLYNEQFF	TGTGCCACCAGTGATCCCGGACAGGGTCTGTACAATGAGCAGTTCTTC	TRBD1	-	TRBV24-1	TRBJ2-1
CASSYSPGTGASGELFF	TGTGCCAGCAGTTATTCGCCCGGGACAGGGGCTTCCGGGGAGCTGTTTTTT	TRBD1	-	TRBV6-2/TRBV6-3	TRBJ2-2
CASSEMPGTGGSGNTIYF	TGTGCCAGCAGCGAGATGCCCGGGACAGGGGGATCTGGAAACACCATATATTTT	TRBD1	-	TRBV9	TRBJ1-3
CASSDWASSDEQFF	TGTGCCAGCAGTGATTGGGCTAGCAGCGATGAGCAGTTCTTC	-	-	TRBV6-1	TRBJ2-1
CASSLVPSRVGTGELFF	TGTGCCAGCAGCTTAGTTCCTAGCCGGGTTGGCACCGGGGAGCTGTTTTTT	-	once	TRBV11-2	TRBJ2-2
CATSDWPPNTEAFF	TGTGCCACCAGTGACTGGCCCCCGAACACTGAAGCTTTCTTT	-	-	TRBV24-1	TRBJ1-1
CASSEISSGNTIYF	TGTGCCAGCAGCGAAATATCTTCTGGAAACACCATATATTTT	-	-	TRBV7-8	TRBJ1-3
CASSQVVDADSPLHF	TGCGCCAGCAGCCAAGTCGTTGATGCGGATTCACCCCTCCACTTT	-	once	TRBV4-3	TRBJ1-6
CAISDPGRISGNTIYF	TGTGCCATCAGTGATCCGGGGCGGATCTCTGGAAACACCATATATTTT	-	-	TRBV10-3	TRBJ1-3
CASSEDLRGNEQYF	TGTGCCAGCAGCGAGGACTTGAGGGGGAACGAGCAGTACTTC	-	-	TRBV9	TRBJ2-7
CASSPWDPNIQYF	TGTGCCAGCAGCCCGTGGGACCCAAACATTCAGTACTTC	-	once	TRBV5-6	TRBJ2-4
CASSPGTSSYNEQFF	TGTGCCAGCAGCCCCGGGACTAGCAGCTACAATGAGCAGTTCTTC	TRBD2	few	TRBV5-6	TRBJ2-1
CASSPQGNSYEQYF	TGTGCCAGCTCACCACAGGGGAACTCCTACGAGCAGTACTTC	-	-	TRBV18	TRBJ2-7
CASSKNPGQGSYEQYF	TGTGCCAGCAGCAAAAATCCGGGACAGGGGTCCTACGAGCAGTACTTC	TRBD1	-	TRBV7-2	TRBJ2-7
CASSPGGMNTGELFF	TGTGCCAGCAGCCCAGGGGGGATGAACACCGGGGAGCTGTTTTTT	-	-	TRBV28	TRBJ2-2
CASSFWQGGTDTQYF	TGTGCCAGCAGTTTCTGGCAGGGTGGCACAGATACGCAGTATTTT	-	-	TRBV27	TRBJ2-3
CASSLGSGTNQPQHF	TGTGCCAGCAGCTTAGGGTCAGGGACCAATCAGCCCCAGCATTTT	-	-	TRBV7-2	TRBJ1-5
CASSLSQGASGYTF	TGCGCCAGCAGCTTGTCACAGGGGGCGTCTGGCTACACCTTC	TRBD1	-	TRBV5-1	TRBJ1-2
CASSPSGSSYEQYF	TGCGCCAGCAGTCCTAGCGGGTCTTCCTACGAGCAGTACTTC	TRBD2	few	TRBV10-1	TRBJ2-7
CASSFGATNTEAFF	TGTGCCAGCAGCTTTGGGGCGACGAACACTGAAGCTTTCTTT	-	-	TRBV11-3	TRBJ1-1
CASSVGTVNTEAFF	TGTGCCAGTAGTGTCGGGACGGTGAACACTGAAGCTTTCTTT	-	-	TRBV19	TRBJ1-1
CASSFRGSSYNEQFF	TGTGCCAGCAGCTTCAGGGGGAGCTCCTACAATGAGCAGTTCTTC	TRBD1	-	TRBV7-2	TRBJ2-1
CASSLVEGGSGYNEQFF	TGTGCCAGCAGTTTAGTGGAGGGCGGGAGCGGTTACAATGAGCAGTTCTTC	TRBD2	-	TRBV27	TRBJ2-1
CATSRLAGALGGYTF	TGTGCCACCAGCAGGCTCGCAGGGGCTCTAGGTGGCTACACCTTC	-	-	TRBV15	TRBJ1-2
CASSLTTEALAKNIQYF	TGTGCCAGCAGCTTAACTACCGAGGCTCTAGCCAAAAACATTCAGTACTTC	-	-	TRBV7-9	TRBJ2-4
CASSIEANTEAFF	TGTGCCAGTAGTATAGAGGCGAACACTGAAGCTTTCTTT	-	-	TRBV19	TRBJ1-1
CASSLGGTSTDTQYF	TGTGCCAGCAGCTTAGGCGGGACTAGCACAGATACGCAGTATTTT	-	once	TRBV11-3	TRBJ2-3